What follows are 5 T cell receptor beta chains derived from one specimen sequenced in a study of tissue T cells after allogeneic stem cell transplantation. Specified time point: mouse harvest day 14 after allogeneic transplant. Mouse grafts combined 10^7 T-cell-depleted bone marrow cells with 10^6 splenic CD5+ T cells. Profiling relied on immunoSEQ multiplex PCR, and the TCRdb table lists in-frame clones only, not all of them. The top ten hold over 25% of the sample, which has about 2,000 clones, around 50% seen once. Sequenced input: gut tissue. These receptors all stem from a female BALB/c mouse given C57BL/6 T cells with graft-versus-host disease after an allogeneic hematopoietic cell transplant.

This clone has just a few counts. Gene names refer to mouse genes. The CDR3 extends 1 residue past the end of the read, so its final part is completed from the germline J gene. The V gene is TRBV26, the J gene TRBJ2-2; no reliable D call. V gave up 2 bases and J gave up 0 bases, with 7 bases separating them. This CDR3 is 15 amino acids long. Looked up from germline, CDR1 is KGHPV and CDR2 is FQNQEV (reference sequence). The part of the CDR3 DNA that was read is TGTGCCAGCAGTCTGGAGGCAGCAAACACCGGGCAGCTCTAC. This encodes CASSLEAANTGQLY. The whole CDR3 sequence is CASSLEAANTGQLYF.

In this sample, this clone turned up a few times. Any gene name here is a mouse gene name. The missing CDR3 end, 1 residue past where the read stops, is filled in from the germline J gene. V and J are TRBV12-2 and TRBJ1-1, with TRBD1 matching 9 bases. V gave up 4 bases and J gave up 0 bases; unmatched junction bases: 2. Germline CDR1 SGHLS, CDR2 HYDKME. The CDR3 runs 14 residues. CDR3 in amino acids: CASSRQGANTEVFF. The covered CDR3 bases are TGTGCCAGCTCCCGACAGGGGGCAAACACAGAAGTCTTC.

In this sample, this clone turned up a few times. The genes and germline here are from mouse. The CDR3 is cut off 1 residue early in the read; its end comes from the germline J gene. V gene TRBV13-3 combines with J gene TRBJ2-7; no clear D. Germline values: CDR1 NNHDY, CDR2 SYVADS. The CDR3 runs to 12 residues. V lost 1 base and J 3 bases, leaving 5 bases between the germline ends. CDR3 loop: CASSDKFYEQYF. CDR3 DNA, as far as it was read: TGTGCCAGCAGTGATAAGTTCTATGAACAGTAC.

Comment on this clone: Genes and germline are mouse. The observed sequence ends 1 residue before the CDR3 terminus, with the missing tail filled in from the germline J gene. This sequence joins TRBV13-2 and TRBJ2-4; a weak D match, TRBD2 (6 bases). The germline V and J ends were trimmed by 0 bases and 0 bases, with 11 bases remaining between them. CDR3 length equals 16 residues. Germline V lookup: CDR1 NNHNN, CDR2 SYGAGS (reference sequence). The CDR3 here is CASGDAWGPSQNTLYF. The DNA read from the CDR3 is TGTGCCAGCGGTGATGCCTGGGGCCCTAGTCAAAACACCTTGTAC.

Concerning this clone itself: The gene names here belong to mouse. From the germline J gene comes the end of the CDR3, since the read stops 1 residue before it. The rearrangement joins TRBV19 to TRBJ2-3; TRBD2 agrees at 7 bases. The CDR3 runs to 15 residues. Per the germline V gene, CDR1 is FNHDT and CDR2 is SITEND (reference sequence). J gave up 0 bases and V 3 bases, and 4 bases lay outside the gene matches. The CDR3 DNA, read in part, is TGTGCCAGCAGTAGACTGGGCTCTAGTGCAGAAACGCTGTAT. This translates into CASSRLGSSAETLY. The full CDR3 is CASSRLGSSAETLYF.